This T cell receptor (beta chain) was identified during a study of blood T cell repertoires in COVID-19. Study-wide context: Samples of COVID-19 (acute and convalescent) were obtained from the United States, Italy and Spain. From T cells, B-cell-depleted T cells, or PBMCs came the material, which was cDNA or gDNA.

Per the study methods: Researchers report that nucleated cell counts were estimated from reference gene primer amplification. TCRdb keeps only in-frame clones here, not all; method: immunoSEQ multiplex PCR. V, J and clone size are those of that table, while D and trimming were read from the DNA. The repertoire holds 150,000 or so clones, with about four fifths as singletons. CDR3 size: 15 residues. From germline, CDR1 is SGHRS and CDR2 YFSETQ. Trimming at V came to 1 base and at J to 12 bases, leaving 12 bases not matched to a gene. Living in 24 US areas, the participants were between 18 and 89 years of age.

This TCR was recovered from a middle-aged man who had recovered from COVID-19. Sequences were obtained from PBMCs or T cells enriched from blood (not recorded which). The J gene is TRBJ2-1, the V gene TRBV5-1, with 8 nucleotides matching TRBD1. CDR3 sequence (DNA): TGCGCCAGCAGCTTGTCCCCAGGGGGCGAACAGAGGCAGTTCTTC. Translating gives CASSLSPGGEQRQFF.